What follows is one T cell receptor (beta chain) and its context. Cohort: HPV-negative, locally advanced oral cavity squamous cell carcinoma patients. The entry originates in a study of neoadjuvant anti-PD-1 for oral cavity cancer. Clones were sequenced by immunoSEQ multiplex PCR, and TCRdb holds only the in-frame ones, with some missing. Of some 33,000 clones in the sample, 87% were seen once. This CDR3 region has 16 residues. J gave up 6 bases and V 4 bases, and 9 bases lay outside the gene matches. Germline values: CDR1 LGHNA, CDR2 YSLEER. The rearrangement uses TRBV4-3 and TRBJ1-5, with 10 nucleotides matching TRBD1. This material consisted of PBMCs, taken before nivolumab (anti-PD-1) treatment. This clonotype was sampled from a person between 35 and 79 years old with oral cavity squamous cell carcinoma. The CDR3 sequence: CASSLHYRQGAQPQHF. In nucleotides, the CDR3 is TGCGCCAGCAGCCTACACTATAGACAGGGGGCTCAGCCCCAGCATTTT.